The clone carrying this TCR beta chain was counted only a few times. The CDR3 length is 12 residues. Germline loops: CDR1 WNHNN, CDR2 SYGVQD (reference sequence). V lost 4 bases, J lost 7 bases, and 8 bases lay in between. This sample stems from a study of T cells in tuberculosis. The time point: new active TB diagnosis, blood taken before or within 7 days of starting treatment. Libraries were prepared by immunoSEQ multiplex PCR; TCRdb keeps only in-frame clonotypes and omits some of them. The data contain tens of thousands of clones, approximately 86% of them seen just once; the ten biggest clones take up more than 12%.

The rearrangement links TRBV10-1 to TRBJ1-5; D unclear. This TCR was recovered from an adult with tuberculosis. Material: PBMCs, obtained at tuberculosis diagnosis. CDR3 loop: CASSATVQPQHF. The CDR3 DNA reads TGCGCCAGCAGTGCTACGGTGCAGCCCCAGCATTTT.